Listed below are T cell receptor beta chains from one sample, sequenced in a study of neurological immune-mediated disorders. From the 5' RACE reads, TCRdb called clonotypes with MiXCR, one entry per CDR3 protein. Here the sample spans 50,000 to 55,000 distinct CDR3 sequences, 3% to 4% being singletons. The sample comprised PBMCs. The source of these receptors is a man aged 55 to 70 with multiple sclerosis. Both conserved end residues are part of each CDR3. D genes are given only for firm matches. Only part of the rows carry a size: once, few, many, or a class if the clone is expanded.

>many|TRBJ2-2|15|TRBV5-4|NA
TGTGCCAGCAGCCCTCGGGAGGGACAGGGCGGGGAGCTGTTTTTT
CASSPREGQGGELFF
>NA|TRBJ2-7|15|TRBV20-1|NA
TGCAGTGCTGACAACAGGGTCGAGAGCTCCTACGAGCAGTACTTC
CSADNRVESSYEQYF
>many|TRBJ2-1|11|TRBV5-1|NA
TGCGCCAGCGGGCGGGCGAATGAGCAGTTCTTC
CASGRANEQFF
>many|TRBJ1-2|15|TRBV5-1|TRBD1
TGCGCCAGCAGCCTCACAGGGGAACCCCACTATGGCTACACCTTC
CASSLTGEPHYGYTF
>NA|TRBJ1-1|10|TRBV20-1|NA
TGCAGTGCTACGCCGGCTGAAGCTTTCTTT
CSATPAEAFF
>many|TRBJ1-1|14|TRBV7-3|NA
TGTGCCAGCAGCCACGGGGTAGGGGGCACTGAAGCTTTCTTT
CASSHGVGGTEAFF
>many|TRBJ2-7|14|TRBV4-1|NA
TGCGCCAGCAGCCAAGATCCTAGTCAATGGGAGCAGTACTTC
CASSQDPSQWEQYF
>many|TRBJ2-1|15|TRBV20-1|NA
TGCAGTGCTAGTATCCGGCTCTCGTGGTACAATGAGCAGTTCTTC
CSASIRLSWYNEQFF
>many|TRBJ2-2|12|TRBV6-5|NA
TGTGCCAGCACCGGAAACACCGGGGAGCTGTTTTTT
CASTGNTGELFF
>many|TRBJ1-2|13|TRBV20-1|NA
TGCAGTGCTATGGTCAGGGAATCCTATGGCTACACCTTC
CSAMVRESYGYTF
>many|TRBJ2-1|14|TRBV5-6|TRBD2
TGTGCCAGCAGTCCCGGGACTAGGCCCAATGAGCAGTTCTTC
CASSPGTRPNEQFF
>many|TRBJ2-2|14|TRBV5-1|NA
TGCGCCAGCAGCTTGGGATCTAGCACCGGGGAGCTGTTTTTT
CASSLGSSTGELFF
>many|TRBJ2-3|12|TRBV20-1|NA
TGCAGTGCTAGGTGGCGTACGGATACGCAGTATTTT
CSARWRTDTQYF
>many|TRBJ2-7|13|TRBV6-6|TRBD1
TGTGCCAGCAGACAGGGACAGCTATACGAGCAGTACTTC
CASRQGQLYEQYF
>many|TRBJ2-5|14|TRBV20-1|TRBD1
TGCAGTGCCAGGGACAGGGGGTCCGGTGAGACCCAGTACTTC
CSARDRGSGETQYF
>many|TRBJ2-1|15|TRBV5-1|TRBD1
TGCGCCAGCAGCGAGTGGACAGGGTCGGACAATGAGCAGTTCTTC
CASSEWTGSDNEQFF
>many|TRBJ1-2|16|TRBV28|TRBD1
TGTGCCAGCAGAATAACAGGGGGTGCTGGGCCCTATGGCTACACCTTC
CASRITGGAGPYGYTF
>many|TRBJ2-1|13|TRBV5-1|NA
TGCGCCAGCAGCCCACAGGGTTACAATGAGCAGTTCTTC
CASSPQGYNEQFF
>many|TRBJ1-2|15|TRBV7-8|NA
TGTGCCAGCAGCTTAGCGCGATGGGCGAGGAATGGCTACACCTTC
CASSLARWARNGYTF
>many|TRBJ2-7|12|TRBV10-2|NA
TGCGCCAGCAGTCAAGGGGCTGGCGAGCAGTACTTC
CASSQGAGEQYF
>many|TRBJ2-3|17|TRBV7-2|TRBD2
TGTGCCAGCAGCTTAGGTTCCGGGAGGCGAAGCACAGATACGCAGTATTTT
CASSLGSGRRSTDTQYF
>many|TRBJ2-1|18|TRBV5-1|TRBD2
TGCGCCAGCAGCTTGGCCCCGGCGGGGGGACGCTCCTACAATGAGCAGTTCTTC
CASSLAPAGGRSYNEQFF
>NA|TRBJ1-6|12|TRBV14|NA
TGTGCCAGCAGCCGAGAGAATTCACCCCTCCACTTT
CASSRENSPLHF
>many|TRBJ2-1|14|TRBV20-1|NA
TGCAGTGCTAGAGGACAGGCATTCTACAATGAGCAGTTCTTC
CSARGQAFYNEQFF
>NA|TRBJ2-7|14|TRBV6-1|NA
TGTGCCAGCAGTGTCTTGACAGGCCTCTACGAGCAGTACTTC
CASSVLTGLYEQYF
>many|TRBJ2-1|15|TRBV6-4|NA
TGTGCCAGCAGTGTCTCAGGGGAGTGGGATAATGAGCAGTTCTTC
CASSVSGEWDNEQFF
>many|TRBJ2-3|17|TRBV7-9|NA
TGTGCCAGCAGCTTAACCCGGGACTCACTCCGCCCAGATACGCAGTATTTT
CASSLTRDSLRPDTQYF
>many|TRBJ2-7|12|TRBV24-1|TRBD2
TGTGCCGCCGGGACTAGCGGTTCCGAGCAGTACTTC
CAAGTSGSEQYF
>many|TRBJ2-4|18|TRBV7-8|NA
TGTGCCAGCAGCTTAGGGGGCAGAGGGTTGAGGTGGTCGAACATTCAGTACTTC
CASSLGGRGLRWSNIQYF
>many|TRBJ2-3|16|TRBV7-6|TRBD1
TGTGCCAGCAGCGAAGGGGATGGGACAGGGCCAGATACGCAGTATTTT
CASSEGDGTGPDTQYF
>many|TRBJ1-2|12|TRBV4-2|NA
TGTGCCAGCAGCCAAGATGCGTATGGCTACACCTTC
CASSQDAYGYTF
>many|TRBJ1-6|14|TRBV11-2|NA
TGTGCCAGCAGCCCAAGGGTCTATAATTCACCCCTCCACTTT
CASSPRVYNSPLHF
>many|TRBJ1-2|16|TRBV20-1|TRBD1
TGCAGTGCTAGAGATGTGGGACAGGGCTATAACTATGGCTACACCTTC
CSARDVGQGYNYGYTF
>many|TRBJ2-3|17|TRBV10-1|NA
TGCGCCAGCAGTGAGTACACGACGGGGTCCGTCACAGATACGCAGTATTTT
CASSEYTTGSVTDTQYF
>many|TRBJ1-1|15|TRBV14|NA
TGTGCCAGCAGCCAAGATTCCGGGATCAACACTGAAGCTTTCTTT
CASSQDSGINTEAFF
>many|TRBJ2-3|14|TRBV7-9|NA
TGTGCCAGCAGCTTAGCGGGAGAGGCAGATACGCAGTATTTT
CASSLAGEADTQYF
>many|TRBJ2-5|12|TRBV21-1|NA
TGTGCCAGCAGCAAAGACGGGGAGACCCAGTACTTC
CASSKDGETQYF
>few|TRBJ1-6|14|TRBV20-1|NA
TGCAGTACTAGAGGTGACTCCAGCACTTCACCCCTCCACTTT
CSTRGDSSTSPLHF
>many|TRBJ1-1|12|TRBV12-3/TRBV12-4|NA
TGTGCCAGCAGGTTGGGTGACACTGAAGCTTTCTTT
CASRLGDTEAFF
>many|TRBJ2-5|16|TRBV20-1|TRBD2
TGCAGTCTACTAGCGGGGGGTCCGCTTTCCCAAGAGACCCAGTACTTC
CSLLAGGPLSQETQYF
>many|TRBJ1-5|15|TRBV12-3/TRBV12-4|TRBD1
TGTGCCAGCAGTTTAGGGACAGGGGGCTTTCTGCCCCAGCATTTT
CASSLGTGGFLPQHF
>many|TRBJ2-7|12|TRBV7-2|NA
TGTGCCAGCAGCTCCAGCTCCTACGAGCAGTACTTC
CASSSSSYEQYF
>many|TRBJ1-1|12|TRBV3-1|NA
TGTGCCAGCAGCCATGGGGGATTTGTGGCTTTCTTT
CASSHGGFVAFF
>NA|TRBJ1-1|14|TRBV18|NA
TGTGCCAGCTCACCAGGACGGATGAACACTGAAGCTTTCTTT
CASSPGRMNTEAFF
>many|TRBJ2-7|13|TRBV5-1|TRBD2
TGCGCCAGCAGTCCGCGAGCGGGAGACGAGCAGTACTTC
CASSPRAGDEQYF
>many|TRBJ1-1|12|TRBV20-1|NA
TGCAGTGCCGGTCGGGGGAACACTGAAGCTTTCTTT
CSAGRGNTEAFF
>many|TRBJ2-1|14|TRBV3-1|NA
TGTGCCAGCAGCCCATTGGACCCTTCGAGAGAGCAGTTCTTC
CASSPLDPSREQFF
>NA|TRBJ1-2|16|TRBV7-8|NA
TGTGCCAGCAGCTTAGGTGTAATACCGGCTAACTATGGCTACACCTTC
CASSLGVIPANYGYTF
>NA|TRBJ1-1|17|TRBV7-8|NA
TGTGCCAGCAGCTTAAGGTTCCGTGGGCTGACGAACACTGAAGCTTTCTTT
CASSLRFRGLTNTEAFF
>many|TRBJ2-7|17|TRBV9|NA
TGTGCCAGCAGCGAGGGGGCGGGACACCGGGGGCGCTACGAGCAGTACTTC
CASSEGAGHRGRYEQYF
>many|TRBJ1-6|18|TRBV5-1|NA
TGCGCCAGCAGCTTGCCCCGAGACGGAAGCTCCTATAATTCACCCCTCCACTTT
CASSLPRDGSSYNSPLHF
>many|TRBJ1-5|14|TRBV10-3|NA
TGTGCCATCAGTGGGGGTCAGAACAATCAGCCCCAGCATTTT
CAISGGQNNQPQHF
>many|TRBJ2-1|15|TRBV5-6|NA
TGTGCCAGCACCCTTGGGGGGGGCCCCTACAATGAGCAGTTCTTC
CASTLGGGPYNEQFF
>many|TRBJ2-7|12|TRBV20-1|NA
TGCAGTGTTACCCGCCAAGGTGACGAGCAGTACTTC
CSVTRQGDEQYF
>many|TRBJ2-7|14|TRBV7-9|TRBD1
TGTGCCAGCAGCAACTCCGGGACAGGCTACGAGCAGTACTTC
CASSNSGTGYEQYF